The 27 T cell receptor beta chains listed next were all sequenced from one sample in a study of blood T cells in healthy people across ages (dated by TCRdb to the mid-2010s). The library was made by 5' RACE. TCRdb names Illumina HiSeq 2500 as the instrument used. A second about 7 to 12 cycle PCR used a sample-barcoded 5' primer and a J-beta primer mix. TCRdb applied fastp at Q25 and MiXCR to the public reads, then kept only in-frame beta chains. Identical CDR3 proteins give one entry, which carries the most common genes and DNA. The sample contains about 1,800,000 distinct CDR3 sequences, under 30% of them found a single time. Less than 9.5% of the sample comes from the top ten. The sequenced material came from blood. The receptors here all came from a woman in her twenties or thirties in good health.

This clonotype was counted only a few times. The chain combines TRBV20-1 with TRBJ1-2, with D possibly TRBD1 on 5 matching bases. The CDR3 consists of 13 residues. The germline CDR1 and CDR2 sequences are DFQATT and SNEGSKA (reference sequence). V lost 3 bases and J lost 6, with 14 bases in between. DNA for the CDR3: TGCAGTGCTAGTTTTACACAGGATGATGGCTACACCTTC. Its translation: CSASFTQDDGYTF.

As to this clonotype: One end of the junction fails to match germline, which may point to a read error. The rearrangement uses TRBV3-1 and TRBJ2-7, with D possibly being TRBD1 (5 bases). Germline V gives CDR1 LGHDT, CDR2 YNNKEL (reference sequence). The CDR3 covers 14 residues. This CDR3 is CTSSLEVGAYEQYF. The CDR3, as DNA: TGTACCAGCAGCCTCGAAGTAGGGGCCTACGAGCAGTACTTC.

This clonotype was found a few times. The chain carries TRBV9 and TRBJ1-1; D is perhaps TRBD1 (5 bases). The CDR3 runs to 15 residues. With 4 bases removed from V and 5 bases from J, the gap between germline ends came to 18 bases. From germline, CDR1 is SGDLS and CDR2 YYNGEE. The CDR3 is CASSPMDIQRTEAFF. The DNA for the CDR3 is TGTGCCAGCAGCCCTATGGACATACAACGTACTGAAGCTTTCTTT.

This clonotype was recorded a few times. The rearrangement uses TRBV6-1 and TRBJ1-5; a possible D gene is TRBD1 (5 bases). The CDR3 runs to 13 residues. CDR1 is MNHNS, CDR2 SASEGT, per germline. Trimming stripped 4 bases from V and 9 bases from J, with 13 bases between. The CDR3 nucleotides read TGTGCCAGCAGTGGGGGGTTAGTCGGGCCCCAGCATTTT. The encoded protein is CASSGGLVGPQHF.

A note on this clonotype: A much larger clone sits a single nucleotide away, making a read error possible. The V call is TRBV5-1, the J call TRBJ2-7; a possible D gene is TRBD2 (6 bases). Germline V gene data show CDR1 as SGHRS and CDR2 as YFSETQ. This CDR3 is 12 amino acids long. The CDR3 DNA is TGCGCCAGCAGCCTTCCCGGGGGTGAGCGGTACTTC. Translating it yields CASSLPGGERYF. Full variable domain (remainder filled in from reference TRBV5-1 and TRBJ2-7): KAGVTQTPRYLIKTRGQQVTLSCSPISGHRSVSWYQQTPGQGLQFLFEYFSETQRNKGNFPGRFSGRQFSNSRSEMNVSTLELGDSALYLCASSLPGGERYFGPGTRLTVT.

This clonotype came up a few times. This rearrangement joins TRBV20-1 to TRBJ2-7; D might be TRBD2 (5 bases). This CDR3 spans 15 amino acids. V gave up 0 bases and J gave up 6 bases, with 18 bases separating them. The germline CDR1 and CDR2 sequences are DFQATT and SNEGSKA (reference sequence). CDR3 region: CSARDGTRASFEQYF. In nucleotides, the CDR3 is TGCAGTGCTAGAGATGGTACTAGGGCGTCGTTCGAGCAGTACTTC.

CDR3 protein: CASSRVRTGVTEAFF. Written as DNA, the CDR3 is TGTGCCAGTAGCCGAGTTAGGACAGGGGTCACTGAAGCTTTCTTT. V is TRBV7-9 and J is TRBJ1-1, with 9 bases matching TRBD1. CDR1 and CDR2 from the germline V gene are SEHNR and FQNEAQ (reference sequence). Trimming removed 9 bases from V and 4 bases from J; junction bases left unmatched: 12. The CDR3 consists of 15 residues.

As regards this clonotype: At one of its ends the junction is not consistent with the germline gene, which may arise from a read error. The CDR3 nucleotides read TGCAGCCTTGAAGATGGGTCTAGCGGGAGTTACAATGAGCAGTTCTTC. This gives the protein CSLEDGSSGSYNEQFF. The chain couples TRBV29-1 to TRBJ2-1; 10 bases line up with TRBD2. The germline V gene has CDR1 SQVTM and CDR2 ANQGSEA. The CDR3 loop spans 16 amino acids.

The J gene is TRBJ1-1, the V gene TRBV7-2; D remains unclear. This CDR3 has 11 residues. Germline loops: CDR1 SGHTA, CDR2 FQGNSA. The V and J ends lost 2 bases and 8 bases respectively, with 6 bases between them. CDR3 loop: CASSLFQEAFF. The CDR3, as DNA: TGTGCCAGCAGCTTATTTCAGGAAGCTTTCTTT.

The chain combines TRBV12-3 or TRBV12-4 with TRBJ2-1; D uncertain. The CDR3 has 15 residues. Trimming pared 6 bases from V and 1 base from J, leaving 13 bases between. This chain's CDR3 is CASSPPTISYNEQFF. The DNA of the CDR3 is TGTGCCAGCAGCCCTCCTACTATATCCTACAATGAGCAGTTCTTC.

The genes are TRBV3-1 and TRBJ2-5; unclear D gene. The germline V and J ends were trimmed by 1 base and 3 bases, with 6 bases remaining between them. CDR1 is LGHDT, CDR2 YNNKEL, per germline (reference sequence). The CDR3 spans 13 residues. The CDR3 region is CASSQALKETQYF. In DNA form, the CDR3 reads TGTGCCAGCAGCCAAGCGCTTAAAGAGACCCAGTACTTC.

Remarks on this clonotype: This may be a read error, as it is one base from a much larger clone. The rearrangement uses TRBV4-1 and TRBJ2-7, with 7 bases that match TRBD1. After removal of 5 bases from V and 7 bases from J, the junction contained 11 bases not matched to a gene. Looked up from germline, CDR1 is MGHRA and CDR2 is YSYEKL. This CDR3 spans 14 amino acids. The CDR3 nucleotides read TGCGCCAGCAGCGCGCAACAGGGGCCCAATGAGCAGTACTTC. This translates into CASSAQQGPNEQYF.

This chain links TRBV20-1 with TRBJ1-1; D is perhaps TRBD1 (6 bases). The CDR3 has 14 amino acids. The germline V gene encodes CDR1 DFQATT and CDR2 SNEGSKA (reference sequence). Trimming left V 5 bases short and J 0 bases short, with 13 bases between. The chain's CDR3 is CSALYRVMNTEAFF. The CDR3 bases are TGCAGTGCTCTTTACAGGGTCATGAACACTGAAGCTTTCTTT.

The V gene is TRBV29-1, the J gene TRBJ1-1; D not certain. Germline assignment: CDR1 SQVTM and CDR2 ANQGSEA. This CDR3 is built from 14 residues. Deletions cut 1 base from V and 1 base from J, with 10 bases between. DNA of the CDR3: TGCAGCGTTGAAGTTACAACCCGGAACACTGAAGCTTTCTTT. Protein product: CSVEVTTRNTEAFF.

This clonotype turned up a few times. V gene TRBV12-3 or TRBV12-4 combines with J gene TRBJ2-2; D may be TRBD1 or TRBD2 (5 bases each). Trimming left V 4 bases short and J 5 bases short, with 14 bases between. This CDR3 spans 15 amino acids. CDR3 residues: CASSSGRSSTGELFF. DNA for the CDR3: TGTGCCAGCAGTTCGGGGCGGAGTAGTACCGGGGAGCTGTTTTTT.

The chain recombines TRBV20-1 with TRBJ2-5, with 10 bases fitting TRBD2. CDR1 is DFQATT and CDR2 is SNEGSKA in the germline V gene (reference sequence). The CDR3 spans 14 residues. The V gene end was trimmed by 3 bases and the J gene end by 11 bases; junction bases not matched to a gene: 12. CDR3 protein: CSASTGLAVNEQYF. CDR3 DNA sequence: TGCAGTGCTAGTACCGGACTAGCGGTCAATGAGCAGTACTTC.

This clonotype was seen ten or more times. V usage is TRBV29-1 and J usage is TRBJ2-7; D is unclear. Germline assignment: CDR1 SQVTM and CDR2 ANQGSEA. The ends were cut back, 6 bases at V and 0 bases at J, with 12 bases in the middle. The CDR3 runs 13 residues. CDR3 sequence reads: CSVKDRYSYEQYF. The CDR3, as DNA: TGCAGCGTCAAGGACCGCTACTCCTACGAGCAGTACTTC.

The rearrangement joins TRBV20-1 to TRBJ1-5, with unresolved D. The germline CDR1 and CDR2 sequences are DFQATT and SNEGSKA (reference sequence). The CDR3 is made up of 14 amino acids. V was cut by 8 bases and J by 1 base, with 15 bases left in between. The CDR3 coding sequence is TGCAGTCCTGATCTGGCCTGCAGCAATCAGCCCCAGCATTTT. Translation gives CSPDLACSNQPQHF.

The chain is built from TRBV27 and TRBJ2-4, with D perhaps being TRBD1 or TRBD2 (5 bases each). This CDR3 contains 13 residues. Germline lookup yields CDR1 MNHEY and CDR2 SMNVEV (reference sequence). V lost 4 bases and J lost 7, with 11 bases in between. CDR3 coding DNA: TGTGCCAGCAGTTCCGGGGCAGGGAACATTCAGTACTTC. It yields the protein CASSSGAGNIQYF.

The sample holds a few counts of this clonotype. The V gene is TRBV14, the J gene TRBJ2-1; 9 bases agree with TRBD1. The J segment lost 7 bases and the V segment lost 1 base, leaving 5 bases of the junction unmatched. Germline V CDR1 and CDR2: SGHDN, FVKESK. This CDR3 is built from 15 residues. CDR3 loop: CASSQVQGARNEQFF. Here the CDR3 DNA reads TGTGCCAGCAGCCAAGTACAGGGGGCAAGAAATGAGCAGTTCTTC.

Worth noting for this clonotype: Possible read error: a much larger clone is one base away. This chain links TRBV25-1 with TRBJ1-2; D is unresolved. This CDR3 contains 14 residues. Per germline, CDR1 MGHDK and CDR2 SYGVNS. CDR3 in DNA: TGTGCCAGAAGTGAATGGAGGACCTCCTATGGCTACACCTTC. Protein product: CARSEWRTSYGYTF.

This clonotype occurred many times. The chain is built from TRBV7-9 and TRBJ2-5, with 8 nucleotides matching TRBD1. This CDR3 comprises 14 residues. Germline lookup yields CDR1 SEHNR and CDR2 FQNEAQ (reference sequence). The V segment lost 4 bases and the J segment 3 bases; nucleotides outside the gene matches: 4. The CDR3 protein is CASSSTDREETQYF. CDR3 bases: TGTGCCAGCAGCTCCACGGACAGGGAAGAGACCCAGTACTTC.

This chain uses TRBV24-1 with TRBJ1-5; 10 bases agree with TRBD1. The CDR3 consists of 16 residues. The J segment lost 6 bases and the V segment lost 5 bases, leaving 9 bases of the junction unmatched. Germline V CDR1 and CDR2: KGHDR, SFDVKD. DNA of the CDR3: TGTGCCACCAGTGCCCCTCCGGGACAGGGGAGTCAGCCCCAGCATTTT. Residues: CATSAPPGQGSQPQHF.

Points on this clonotype: One end of the junction is discordant with germline, which a read error may explain. The chain carries TRBV4-1 and TRBJ2-7; 7 nucleotides match TRBD1. The CDR3 is made up of 16 amino acids. Germline V CDR1 and CDR2: MGHRA, YSYEKL. The CDR3, as DNA: TGCGCCGGCAGCCAAGTTGGAACAAGGGGGCCCTACGAGCAGTACTTC. Translation gives CAGSQVGTRGPYEQYF.

V and J are TRBV28 and TRBJ1-2; unclear D gene. V was clipped by 7 bases and J by 3 bases, with 12 bases between them. Germline CDR1 and CDR2: MDHEN and SYDVKM. This CDR3 has 13 residues. CDR3 sequence reads: CASMPRRYYGYTF. CDR3 bases: TGTGCCAGCATGCCCAGGCGCTACTATGGCTACACCTTC.

The J gene is TRBJ2-1, the V gene TRBV11-2, with 7 bases lining up with TRBD2. This CDR3 is built from 17 residues. J gave up 2 bases and V 6 bases, and 13 bases lay outside the gene matches. Germline lookup yields CDR1 SGHAT and CDR2 FQNNGV. The DNA of the CDR3 is TGTGCCAGCAGACGACCCGGGCTAGCGGATACCTACAATGAGCAGTTCTTC. This sequence encodes CASRRPGLADTYNEQFF.

The chain joins TRBV18 to TRBJ2-3; 7 bases line up with TRBD1. This CDR3 has 15 amino acids. Germline V CDR1 and CDR2: KGHSH, LQKENI. Germline trimming cut 4 bases from V and 0 bases from J; bases unmatched to any gene: 4. CDR3 in amino acids: CASSRDSQSTDTQYF. The CDR3, as DNA: TGTGCCAGCTCACGGGACAGTCAGAGCACAGATACGCAGTATTTT.